Below are 19 T cell receptor beta chains sequenced from a single sample in a study of blood T cell repertoires in COVID-19. Measured with immunoSEQ multiplex PCR; TCRdb has only the in-frame clones, and not every one. Among approximately 160,000 clones listed, over 80% were seen once. The sample was peripheral blood. These receptors all come from a woman older than 75 with active or convalescent COVID-19.

The rearrangement links TRBV19 to TRBJ1-3; TRBD1 matches 8 bases. CDR1 is LNHDA, CDR2 SQIVND, per germline (reference sequence). The CDR3 spans 17 residues. V shed 5 bases, J shed 2 bases, and the junction held 11 bases outside the gene matches. CDR3 sequence: CASSLAGGVLAGNTIYF. The CDR3, as DNA: TGTGCCAGTAGTCTAGCAGGGGGCGTATTGGCTGGAAACACCATATATTTT.

The genes are TRBV4-3 and TRBJ2-2; a weak D match, TRBD2 (5 bases). The CDR3 sequence is 16 residues long. Germline CDR1 and CDR2: LGHNA and YSLEER. V gave up 0 bases and J gave up 5 bases, with 13 bases separating them. CDR3 DNA: TGCGCCAGCAGCCAAGAGAGTTCGCGAGGGACCGGGGAGCTGTTTTTT. Translation: CASSQESSRGTGELFF.

V gene TRBV30 combines with J gene TRBJ1-5; TRBD1 aligns across 7 bases. The CDR3 is 15 residues long. V trimming: 2 bases; J trimming: 6 bases; junction bases outside the gene matches: 10. Germline V lookup: CDR1 GTSNPN, CDR2 SVGIG (reference sequence). CDR3 sequence: CAWSLSGGNSQPQHF. Here the CDR3 DNA reads TGTGCCTGGAGTCTATCAGGGGGGAATTCTCAGCCCCAGCATTTT.

The chain has TRBV5-3 and TRBJ2-7; D gene uncertain. TRBV5-3 carries the ORF label, with uncertain function. Trimming stripped 0 bases from V and 7 bases from J, with 5 bases between. The CDR3 is made up of 11 amino acids. This chain's CDR3 is CARSLAREQYF. CDR3 DNA sequence: TGTGCCAGAAGCTTGGCTAGAGAGCAGTACTTC.

This clone appeared once. This chain uses TRBV11-3 with TRBJ2-1, with a weak D call TRBD2 (5 bases). CDR3 length: 13 residues. V was cut by 5 bases and J by 7 bases, with 12 bases left in between. Germline CDR1 and CDR2: SGHNT and YENEEA. The CDR3 bases are TGTGCCAGCAGCCTCAATAGCGAAAATGAGCAGTTCTTC. This sequence encodes CASSLNSENEQFF. Complete variable domain (other parts from reference TRBV11-3 and TRBJ2-1): EAGVVQSPRYKIIEKKQPVAFWCNPISGHNTLYWYLQNLGQGPELLIRYENEEAVDDSQLPKDRFSAERLKGVDSTLKIQPAELGDSAVYLCASSLNSENEQFFGPGTRLTVL.

A word on this clone: The same CDR3 is also encoded by other DNA sequences in this sample. The rearrangement links TRBV19 to TRBJ1-1; tentative D call: TRBD1 (5 bases). Per germline, CDR1 LNHDA and CDR2 SQIVND (reference sequence). This CDR3 is 13 amino acids long. V was shortened by 3 bases and J by 4 bases, with 9 bases between the two germline ends. CDR3 DNA sequence: TGTGCCAGTAGTATCGGGGGAGGCACTGAAGCTTTCTTT. It translates to CASSIGGGTEAFF.

The genes are TRBV14 and TRBJ1-2; D is perhaps TRBD1 (6 bases). The CDR3 runs to 13 residues. The germline V gene has CDR1 SGHDN and CDR2 FVKESK. With 9 bases removed from V and 1 base from J, the gap between germline ends came to 12 bases. CDR3 residues: CARTRGGNYGYTF. The CDR3 DNA reads TGTGCCAGAACTAGGGGGGGTAACTATGGCTACACCTTC.

The rearrangement joins TRBV28 to TRBJ1-1; D is possibly TRBD1 (6 bases). V was trimmed by 6 bases and J by 1 base, leaving 9 bases between them. Germline V gene lookup returns CDR1 MDHEN and CDR2 SYDVKM. This CDR3 is built from 13 residues. The chain's CDR3 is CASRRQENTEAFF. The CDR3 region has the DNA TGTGCCAGCAGGAGACAGGAGAACACTGAAGCTTTCTTT.

The chain has TRBV7-9 and TRBJ1-1, with D perhaps matching TRBD1 (5 bases). Germline V gene lookup returns CDR1 SEHNR and CDR2 FQNEAQ (reference sequence). Trimming pared 1 base from V and 10 bases from J, leaving 10 bases between. This CDR3 contains 12 residues. In DNA form, the CDR3 reads TGTGCCAGCAGCTTAGTGGCCGGGGGAGCTTTCTTT. The encoded protein is CASSLVAGGAFF.

V and J are TRBV19 and TRBJ2-7; tentative D call: TRBD1 (5 bases). This CDR3 has 13 amino acids. The ends were cut back, 3 bases at V and 5 bases at J, with 11 bases in the middle. Per germline, CDR1 LNHDA and CDR2 SQIVND (reference sequence). CDR3 sequence (DNA): TGTGCCAGTAGTATTCAGGGATCGGACGAGCAGTACTTC. This sequence encodes CASSIQGSDEQYF.

This chain connects TRBV3-1 (or the pseudogene TRBV3-2) to TRBJ2-7; D gene ambiguous. V dropped 5 bases and J dropped 3 bases, with 8 bases sitting between them. Per germline, CDR1 LGHDT and CDR2 YNNKEL (reference sequence). The CDR3 contains 12 residues. CDR3 region: CASSTLGYEQYF. The DNA of the CDR3 is TGTGCCAGCAGCACGCTAGGCTACGAGCAGTACTTC.

The genes are TRBV5-4 and TRBJ2-2, with D unclear. V gave up 1 base and J gave up 4 bases, with 5 bases separating them. The V gene's germline CDR1 is SGHNT and CDR2 YYREEE (reference sequence). The CDR3 sequence is 13 residues long. The CDR3 DNA reads as TGTGCCAGCAGCTTGCTGGCCACCGGGGAGCTGTTTTTT. Protein sequence: CASSLLATGELFF.

This chain connects TRBV6-2 or TRBV6-3 to TRBJ1-4; no firm D call. V lost 3 bases, J lost 6 bases, and 14 bases lay in between. This CDR3 has 15 residues. CDR1 and CDR2 from the germline V gene are MNHEY and SVGEGT. CDR3 in amino acids: CASSYMRPADEKLFF. As DNA, the CDR3 is TGTGCCAGCAGTTATATGCGGCCTGCTGATGAAAAACTGTTTTTT.

V usage is TRBV7-2 and J usage is TRBJ1-3; possible D gene TRBD1, 6 bases. This CDR3 contains 15 residues. CDR1 is SGHTA and CDR2 is FQGNSA in the germline V gene. V was pared by 6 bases and J by 2 bases, with 14 bases between. The chain's CDR3 is CASSLITGTGNTIYF. The CDR3, as DNA: TGTGCCAGCAGTCTAATTACAGGGACTGGAAACACCATATATTTT.

V and J are TRBV5-1 and TRBJ2-1; D may be TRBD1 (6 bases). V lost 9 bases to trimming and J lost 0 bases, with 10 bases between them. This CDR3 contains 13 residues. CDR1 SGHRS and CDR2 YFSETQ come from the germline V gene. In DNA form, the CDR3 reads TGCGCCACCCAGGACAGCTCCTACAATGAGCAGTTCTTC. As protein: CATQDSSYNEQFF.

In DNA, the CDR3 is TGTGCCAGCAGATACACAGGGTACAATCAGCCCCAGCATTTT. This encodes CASRYTGYNQPQHF. The genes are TRBV28 and TRBJ1-5; tentatively, D is TRBD1 (6 bases). The germline gives CDR1 MDHEN, CDR2 SYDVKM. CDR3 length: 14 residues. Trimming cost V 6 bases and J 3 bases, with 12 bases left between them.

The chain recombines TRBV10-3 with TRBJ2-7, with a possible D match to TRBD1 (5 bases). V gave up 4 bases and J gave up 2 bases, with 9 bases separating them. Germline-derived CDR1 and CDR2 are ENHRY and SYGVKD. The CDR3 loop spans 13 amino acids. Here the CDR3 reads CAISGSGTYEQYF. The CDR3 DNA reads as TGTGCCATCAGTGGTTCAGGGACCTACGAGCAGTACTTC.

V usage is TRBV5-1 and J usage is TRBJ1-6; no clear D gene. V lost 0 bases and J lost 9, with 13 bases in between. This CDR3 has 15 amino acids. Germline V gene lookup returns CDR1 SGHRS and CDR2 YFSETQ. The CDR3 bases are TGCGCCAGCAGCTTGGACGGGATGGCTAGTTCACCCCTCCACTTT. It specifies CASSLDGMASSPLHF.

The chain carries TRBV7-3 and TRBJ1-2, with 12 nucleotides matching TRBD1. The CDR3 is made up of 17 amino acids. Losses at the gene ends were 4 bases for V and 4 bases for J; bases not matched to a gene: 10. Germline CDR1 is SGHTA and CDR2 is FQGTGA. In DNA form, the CDR3 reads TGTGCCAGCAGCTCCCGGGACAGGGGGCGCCTGCCCTATGGCTACACCTTC. Encoded protein: CASSSRDRGRLPYGYTF.